The 15 T cell receptor beta chains below were found in one sample sequenced in a study of STAT5B mutations in CD4+ large granular lymphocyte leukemia. The data were produced by immunoSEQ multiplex PCR, yet TCRdb's version contains in-frame clones alone and is incomplete. The repertoire holds 20,000 to 25,000 clones, with roughly 69% as singletons. Specimen: CD4+ T cells from blood buffy coats. These receptors originate from a human donor in good health.

The chain combines TRBV27 with TRBJ1-6; D unresolved. Germline CDR1 MNHEY, CDR2 SMNVEV (reference sequence). The V gene lost 2 bases and the J gene lost 0 bases, with 11 bases spanning the gap. This CDR3 has 17 residues. CDR3 loop: CASSLLAGSSYNSPLHF. CDR3 DNA sequence: TGTGCCAGCAGTTTACTGGCGGGTAGCTCCTATAATTCACCCCTCCACTTT.

J is TRBJ2-1 and V is TRBV9; TRBD2 matches at 11 bases. After removal of 0 bases from V and 6 bases from J, the junction contained 8 bases not matched to a gene. Germline-derived CDR1 and CDR2 are SGDLS and YYNGEE. This CDR3 has 17 amino acids. The CDR3 DNA reads as TGTGCCAGCAGCGTAGCTAGCGGGAGGTTAGTGGGCAATGAGCAGTTCTTC. Amino acids: CASSVASGRLVGNEQFF.

This chain joins TRBV7-2 and TRBJ2-1; D perhaps matches TRBD2 (5 bases). The CDR3 spans 15 residues. Trimming cost V 1 base and J 4 bases, with 11 bases left between them. Germline V gene sequence: CDR1 SGHTA, CDR2 FQGNSA. CDR3 in amino acids: CASSLEAEVYNEQFF. CDR3 nucleotide sequence: TGTGCCAGCAGCTTAGAAGCGGAAGTATACAATGAGCAGTTCTTC.

The chain links TRBV4-2 to TRBJ2-2; D might be TRBD2 (6 bases). The V end was cut by 0 bases, the J end by 6 bases, with 20 bases between. CDR3 size: 18 residues. CDR1 LGHNA and CDR2 YNFKEQ come from the germline V gene. The CDR3 DNA sequence: TGTGCCAGCAGCCAAGATCTTATAGGCACTAGCATCTCCGGGGAGCTGTTTTTT. Translating it yields CASSQDLIGTSISGELFF.

The rearrangement joins TRBV5-6 to TRBJ1-3; TRBD1 matches 7 bases. CDR1 and CDR2 from the germline V gene are SGHDT and YYEEEE. V trimming: 4 bases; J trimming: 5 bases; junction bases outside the gene matches: 12. There are 16 residues in the CDR3. The CDR3 loop is CASSRVDRVYRNTIYF. The CDR3 DNA reads as TGTGCCAGCAGCCGCGTAGACAGGGTCTATCGAAACACCATATATTTT.

The rearrangement links TRBV6-5 to TRBJ2-7, with D possibly TRBD2 on 7 matching bases. Germline-derived CDR1 and CDR2 are MNHEY and SVGAGI. The CDR3 has 13 residues. The V end lost 10 bases, the J end lost 4 bases, and 17 bases lay between the germline ends. The CDR3: CAKGGGRQYEQYF. The DNA for the CDR3 is TGTGCCAAAGGGGGGGGGAGGCAATACGAGCAGTACTTC.

The gene calls are TRBV7-3 and TRBJ2-7; 16 bases fit TRBD2. Germline-derived CDR1 and CDR2 are SGHTA and FQGTGA. The CDR3 runs 19 residues. With 5 bases clipped from V and 1 base from J, the junction kept 11 bases outside the gene matches. The CDR3 spells CASSPLGTSGGARSYEQYV. For the CDR3, the DNA is TGTGCCAGCAGCCCGCTAGGGACTAGCGGGGGGGCCAGGTCCTACGAGCAGTACGTC.

This clone was seen more than once but under ten times. V usage is TRBV4-1 and J usage is TRBJ2-7, with no clear D. The germline V gene encodes CDR1 MGHRA and CDR2 YSYEKL. V gave up 0 bases and J gave up 6 bases, with 6 bases separating them. There are 12 residues in the CDR3. The chain's CDR3 is CASSQENGEQYF. CDR3 in DNA: TGCGCCAGCAGCCAAGAGAACGGCGAGCAGTACTTC.

This clone was found a few times. The chain links TRBV5-8 to TRBJ1-5; no firm D call. CDR3 length equals 13 residues. V gave up 2 bases and J gave up 6 bases, with 9 bases separating them. Germline lookup yields CDR1 SGHTS and CDR2 YDEGEE. The CDR3 sequence is CASSFGVSQPQHF. CDR3 in DNA: TGTGCCAGCAGCTTTGGGGTTAGTCAGCCCCAGCATTTT.

The chain combines TRBV11-3 with TRBJ2-1; perhaps TRBD2 as D (5 bases). Germline CDR1 and CDR2: SGHNT and YENEEA. V lost 4 bases and J lost 2, with 9 bases in between. The CDR3 length is 14 residues. The CDR3 bases are TGTGCCAGCAGCTCGTCCGGGACCTACAATGAGCAGTTCTTC. It translates to CASSSSGTYNEQFF.

This clone is medium-sized within its sample. This chain connects TRBV29-1 to TRBJ1-1, with 8 bases that match TRBD1. The trim removed 1 base at V and 5 bases at J, leaving 12 bases unmatched. The CDR3 length is 16 residues. Germline loops: CDR1 SQVTM, CDR2 ANQGSEA. The CDR3 spells CSVEGTGKAWRTEAFF. The DNA for the CDR3 is TGCAGCGTTGAAGGGACAGGGAAAGCGTGGAGGACTGAAGCTTTCTTT.

The chain uses TRBV28 and TRBJ1-1; tentatively, D is TRBD1 (6 bases). There are 15 residues in the CDR3. Deletions cut 6 bases from V and 0 bases from J, with 14 bases between. Germline values: CDR1 MDHEN, CDR2 SYDVKM. The CDR3 sequence: CASRRGQAMNTEAFF. CDR3 bases: TGTGCCAGCAGGCGGGGGCAGGCAATGAACACTGAAGCTTTCTTT.

About this clone itself: Different DNA sequences within this sample yield the same CDR3. The chain has TRBV2 and TRBJ2-5, with D possibly being TRBD1 (6 bases). The CDR3 is 13 amino acids. V lost 1 base, J lost 5 bases, and 8 bases lay in between. Per germline, CDR1 SNHLY and CDR2 FYNNEI. The CDR3 loop is CASSEGRGETQYF. CDR3 DNA sequence: TGTGCCAGCAGTGAAGGCAGGGGTGAGACCCAGTACTTC.

V gene TRBV6-1 combines with J gene TRBJ2-3; the match to TRBD2 covers 8 bases. This CDR3 has 13 amino acids. The germline gives CDR1 MNHNS, CDR2 SASEGT. The junction had 0 bases not matched to a gene; V was cut back by 3 bases and J by 4 bases. The CDR3 nucleotides are TGTGCCAGCAGTGAGGGACTAGCAGATACGCAGTATTTT. It yields the protein CASSEGLADTQYF.

The CDR3 DNA follows: TGTGCCAGCAGCTTAAACAATCAGCCCCAGCATTTT. Its translation is CASSLNNQPQHF. The chain carries TRBV7-3 and TRBJ1-5; D is unresolved. The CDR3 has 12 amino acids. Germline CDR1 is SGHTA and CDR2 is FQGTGA. Trimming took off 1 base at V and 3 bases at J, with 1 base between the two ends.